Sequencing of this T cell receptor (beta chain) was carried out in a study of T-cell reconstitution after alpha-beta-depleted transplantation in children. Regarding the study as a whole: Several hundred graft clones that had expanded were reportedly the source of alpha-beta T cells about two months after transplant. At one year after transplant, newly produced T cells mostly accounted for T-cell counts and diversity.

Construction of the TCRbeta library involved unique molecular identifiers. MiXCR, run by TCRdb on the PCR reads, gives a single entry per CDR3 protein. The sample includes about 100,000 distinct CDR3 sequences, almost 6.5% of them seen just once. This clonotype was recorded many times. The antigen remains unidentified. The ends were cut back, 8 bases at V and 6 bases at J, with 16 bases in the middle. The CDR3 spans 13 residues. The germline gives CDR1 SEHNR, CDR2 FQNEAQ (reference sequence). The chain recombines TRBV7-9 with TRBJ2-5; D not certain. This TCR was recovered from a male patient between 2 and 15 years old who had a stem cell transplant for acute lymphoblastic leukemia, so the T cells may come from the graft donor. This specimen consisted of PBMCs, mostly from graft donor cells, obtained 360 days after TCRalphabeta/CD19-depleted stem cell transplant. The CDR3 nucleotides are TGTGCCAGCGGGGATGCTCTGGAAAAGACCCAGTACTTC. This translates into CASGDALEKTQYF.